The present T cell receptor beta chain was sequenced within a study of blood T cell repertoires in COVID-19 (dated by TCRdb to the early 2020s). A note on the overall study: Samples from collaborators originated in the United States, Italy and Spain and spanned both the acute and convalescent phases of COVID-19. The material from the prospective study consisted of cDNA or gDNA derived from T cells, B-cell-depleted T cells, or PBMCs. Deeply sampled blood TCRbeta repertoires from subjects exposed to, actively infected with, or recovered from COVID-19 were included in the dataset. A freely available public database, intended as a resource for researchers studying the immune response to SARS-CoV-2, is where the repertoires were released. The samples were drawn from two sources: the first 160 participants of the ongoing ImmuneRACE study, and 1,000 to 1,500 subjects contributed by 6 global collaborators. Nearly every sample came with metadata listing a de-identified subject ID, COVID-19 status, age in years and sex. HLA class I and class II types, where available, came from metadata supplied by the sample provider rather than from assay-based typing. Overall study results and their limits: The quantity of clinical and demographic metadata differed by source and by participant and was supplied without curation.

The immunoSEQ Assay, a bias-controlled multiplex PCR, was used to amplify TCRbeta CDR3 regions from genomic DNA. Under the source paper's analysis protocol: The number of nucleated cells in each sample was estimated from the amplification of reference gene primers within the assay. Sequence reads were collapsed and filtered to measure the absolute abundance of every unique TCRbeta CDR3 rearrangement. For each sample, productive Simpson clonality was calculated by taking the square root of Simpson's diversity index across productive rearrangements. TCRdb provides this immuneACCESS table in a form limited to in-frame rearrangements. Some clones are lacking; in checked studies, under half of them reflect an unresolved V gene, and why the rest are absent is not known. The DNA gave D and trimming, while V, J and clone size come from that table. This sample has 50,000 to 55,000 clones in its table, and 82% of those were observed once. In total, the top ten clones hold roughly 12% of the sample.

CDR1 and CDR2, looked up from the germline V gene, are MNHEY and SVGAGI. V and J are trimmed by 4 bases and 4 bases, and the gene matches miss 6 bases of the junction. The CDR3 measures 14 amino acids from cysteine to phenylalanine. Only CDR3 DNA is held: 42 bases, read in frame from base 1. Regarding this clone: Its antigen remains unidentified. No much larger clonotype is one base removed from it; base qualities were not supplied.

One collaborating source in Seattle enrolled patients during active infection and followed them longitudinally through the course of disease. Whole blood was collected in K2EDTA tubes by collaborating institutions according to the institutions' own protocols. For TCRbeta analysis, collaborators shipped samples as frozen whole blood, isolated PBMCs, or DNA extracted from either of those sample types. The source material was peripheral blood. The TCR sequence derives from an elderly man with COVID-19, enrolled during active disease. The sequence is built from TRBV6-5 and TRBJ1-1, with 7 bases in between that match TRBD1. The CDR3 region: CASSLNRGGTEAFF. The bases are TGTGCCAGCAGTTTAAACAGGGGTGGCACTGAAGCTTTCTTT.